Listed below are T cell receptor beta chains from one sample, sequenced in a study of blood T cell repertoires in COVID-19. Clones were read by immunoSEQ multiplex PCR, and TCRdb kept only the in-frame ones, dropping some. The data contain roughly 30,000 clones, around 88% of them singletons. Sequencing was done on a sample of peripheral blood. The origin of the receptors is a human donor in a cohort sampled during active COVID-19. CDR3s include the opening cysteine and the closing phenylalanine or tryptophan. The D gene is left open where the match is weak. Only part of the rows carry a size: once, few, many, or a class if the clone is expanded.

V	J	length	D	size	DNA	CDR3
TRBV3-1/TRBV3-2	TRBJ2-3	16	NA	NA	TGTGCCAGCAGCCAAACGGAGGGGGCCCGCACAGATACGCAGTATTTT	CASSQTEGARTDTQYF
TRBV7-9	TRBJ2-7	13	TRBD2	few	TGTGCCAGCAGCTTCAGGGAGGGCTACGAGCAGTACTTC	CASSFREGYEQYF
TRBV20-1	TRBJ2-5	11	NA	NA	TGCAGTGCTAGCGGGGAAGAGACCCAGTACTTC	CSASGEETQYF
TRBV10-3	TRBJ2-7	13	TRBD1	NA	TGTGCCAGCCTCCGGGACAGGGACTACGAGCAGTACTTC	CASLRDRDYEQYF
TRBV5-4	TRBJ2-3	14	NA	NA	TGTGCCAGCAGCTTGGGGGGGCCCGCAGATACGCAGTATTTT	CASSLGGPADTQYF
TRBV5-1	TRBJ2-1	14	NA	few	TGCGCCAGCAGGGTGGGGGGACCCTACAATGAGCAGTTCTTC	CASRVGGPYNEQFF
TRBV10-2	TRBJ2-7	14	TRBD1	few	TGCGCCAGCAGTCGACAGGGGGACACCTACGAGCAGTACTTC	CASSRQGDTYEQYF
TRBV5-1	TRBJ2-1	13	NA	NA	TGCGCCAGCAGCTTGGAACAGGGCAATGAGCAGTTCTTC	CASSLEQGNEQFF
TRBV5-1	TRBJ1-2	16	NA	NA	TGCGCCAGCAGCCTCAGTCCCGGGAGCCAGGAGAGGGGCTACACCTTC	CASSLSPGSQERGYTF
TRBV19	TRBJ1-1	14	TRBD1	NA	TGTGCCAGTAGTAGCGACAGGGGGAACACTGAAGCTTTCTTT	CASSSDRGNTEAFF
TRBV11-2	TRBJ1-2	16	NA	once	TGTGCCAGCAGCTTAGTGGGGGGCGGGGGTGCCCATGGCTACACCTTC	CASSLVGGGGAHGYTF
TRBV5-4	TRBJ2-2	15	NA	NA	TGTGCCAGCAGCTTCATAGGGGAAAACACCGGGGAGCTGTTTTTT	CASSFIGENTGELFF
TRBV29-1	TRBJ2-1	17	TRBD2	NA	TGCAGCGTTGAAGATTTTACGAGCGGGGCAACCTACAATGAGCAGTTCTTC	CSVEDFTSGATYNEQFF
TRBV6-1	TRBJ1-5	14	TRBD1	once	TGTGCCAGCAGCGAAGGGACAGGGTTTGTGCCCCAGCATTTT	CASSEGTGFVPQHF
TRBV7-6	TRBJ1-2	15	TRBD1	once	TGTGCCAGCAGCCCCATGGGACAGGGGGCTGGTGGCTACACCTTC	CASSPMGQGAGGYTF
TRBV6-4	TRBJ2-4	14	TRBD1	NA	TGTGCCAGCAGTCCGACAGGGATGGAAAACATTCAGTACTTC	CASSPTGMENIQYF
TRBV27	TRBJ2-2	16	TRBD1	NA	TGTGCCAGCAGTTTACGGGACAGACCGAACACCGGGGAGCTGTTTTTT	CASSLRDRPNTGELFF
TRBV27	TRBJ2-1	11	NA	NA	TGTGCCAGCAGTACCCCGAGCGGGCAGTTCTTC	CASSTPSGQFF
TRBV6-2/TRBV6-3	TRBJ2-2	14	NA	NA	TGTGCCAGCAGTTACCCAGGGATCACCGGGGAGCTGTTTTTT	CASSYPGITGELFF
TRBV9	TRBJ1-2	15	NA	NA	TGTGCCAGCAGCGCAGATGCCTCGGGGAGCTATGGCTACACCTTC	CASSADASGSYGYTF
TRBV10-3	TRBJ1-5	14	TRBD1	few	TGTGCCATCAGTGAGGGGGACAGGGTTCGGATCCAGCATTTT	CAISEGDRVRIQHF
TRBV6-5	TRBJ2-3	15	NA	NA	TGTGCCAGCACTAGAGGCGGGACTAGCACAGATACGCAGTATTTT	CASTRGGTSTDTQYF
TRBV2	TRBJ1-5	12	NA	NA	TGTGCCAGCAGAGCAGGGGCTCAGCCCCAGCATTTT	CASRAGAQPQHF
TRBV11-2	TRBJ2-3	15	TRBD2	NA	TGTGCCAGCAGCTTAGGCGGGAGGCCCACAGATACGCAGTATTTT	CASSLGGRPTDTQYF
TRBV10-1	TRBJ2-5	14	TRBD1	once	TGCGCCAGCAGTGAGACAGGGGGCTTGGAGACCCAGTACTTC	CASSETGGLETQYF
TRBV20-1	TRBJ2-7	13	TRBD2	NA	TGCAGTGCTAGTTCGGTAGCGGGGTACGAGCAGTACTTC	CSASSVAGYEQYF
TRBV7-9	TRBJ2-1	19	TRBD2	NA	TGTGCCAGCAGCTTAATGGGGACTAGCGGTCCTCCCAGGCACAATGAGCAGTTCTTC	CASSLMGTSGPPRHNEQFF
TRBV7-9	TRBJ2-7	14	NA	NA	TGTGCCAGCAGCTTAGATGCAGGAACCTACGAGCAGTACTTC	CASSLDAGTYEQYF
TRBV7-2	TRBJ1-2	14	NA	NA	TGTGCCAGCAGCTTAGCACAGCCCAACTATGGCTACACCTTC	CASSLAQPNYGYTF
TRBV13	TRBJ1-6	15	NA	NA	TGTGCCAGCAGCCGAGGGGGATCCCGTTATTCACCCCTCCACTTT	CASSRGGSRYSPLHF
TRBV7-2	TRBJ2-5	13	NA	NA	TGTGCCAGCAGCCCGAGGGTCCTTGAGACCCAGTACTTC	CASSPRVLETQYF
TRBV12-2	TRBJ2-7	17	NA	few	TGTGCAAGTCGCCGACGCCTTACTGGGACTAGCGGATACGAGCAGTACTTC	CASRRRLTGTSGYEQYF
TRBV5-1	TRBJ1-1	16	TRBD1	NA	TGCGCCAGCAGCCCCCAGGGACAGTGGGATATCACTGAAGCTTTCTTT	CASSPQGQWDITEAFF
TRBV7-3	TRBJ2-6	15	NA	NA	TGTGCCAGCGCCGACAGCTCCCCTGGGGCCAACGTCCTGACTTTC	CASADSSPGANVLTF
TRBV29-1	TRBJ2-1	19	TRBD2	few	TGCAGCCTAACTGGGGGACTAGCGGGAGGACGTCACTCCTACAATGAGCAGTTCTTC	CSLTGGLAGGRHSYNEQFF
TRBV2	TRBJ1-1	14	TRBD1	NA	TGTGCCAGCAGGGGAGTTCCAACAGGGGCCGGGGCTTTCTTT	CASRGVPTGAGAFF
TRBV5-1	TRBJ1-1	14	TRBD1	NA	TGCGCCAGCTCCTACAGGGGAGGGAACACTGAAGCTTTCTTT	CASSYRGGNTEAFF
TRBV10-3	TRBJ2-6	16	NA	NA	TGTGCCATCAGTTCCTCCTACAGCTCTGGGGCCAACGTCCTGACTTTC	CAISSSYSSGANVLTF
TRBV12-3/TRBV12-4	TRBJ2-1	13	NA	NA	TGTGCCAGCACCTTAATACTTGAGATGGAGCAGTTCTTC	CASTLILEMEQFF
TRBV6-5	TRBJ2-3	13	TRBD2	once	TGTGCCAGCTTCGGGACTAACACAGATACGCAGTATTTT	CASFGTNTDTQYF
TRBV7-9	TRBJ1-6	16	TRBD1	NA	TGTGCCAGCAGCCCTAGTGGGACAGGGGGGCGGTCACCCCTCCACTTT	CASSPSGTGGRSPLHF
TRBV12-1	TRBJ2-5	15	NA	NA	TGTGCCAGCAGCTACCGACAGGGAAGAGGGGAGACCCAGTACTTC	CASSYRQGRGETQYF
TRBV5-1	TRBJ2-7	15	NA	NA	TGCGCCAGCAGCCCTGAGGGGGGGCGATCCTACGAGCAGTACTTC	CASSPEGGRSYEQYF
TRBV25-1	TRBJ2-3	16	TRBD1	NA	TGTGCCAGCAGCGGTGGGGACAGGGGGCGAACAGATACGCAGTATTTT	CASSGGDRGRTDTQYF